Shown below are 16 T cell receptor beta chains from a single sample sequenced in a study of blood T cell repertoires in COVID-19. TCRdb's table, derived via immunoSEQ multiplex PCR, lists solely in-frame clones and lacks some. The data show 310,000 or so clones, roughly 87% seen once. The material sequenced was PBMCs or T cells enriched from blood (not recorded which). These receptors all stem from a woman aged 40-49 years who had recovered from COVID-19.

The chain uses TRBV28 and TRBJ2-1, with D possibly TRBD1 on 5 matching bases. CDR1 and CDR2 (germline): MDHEN, SYDVKM. Trimming took off 4 bases at V and 4 bases at J, with 20 bases between the two ends. The CDR3 sequence is 17 residues long. CDR3 residues: CASSSRLGREGYNEQFF. CDR3 DNA sequence: TGTGCCAGCAGTTCCCGGCTCGGCAGGGAAGGTTACAATGAGCAGTTCTTC.

This sequence joins TRBV18 and TRBJ2-1; 16 bases line up with TRBD2. The V segment lost 4 bases and the J segment 7 bases; nucleotides outside the gene matches: 10. CDR3 size: 18 residues. CDR1 and CDR2 from the germline V gene are KGHSH and LQKENI. The CDR3, as DNA: TGTGCCAGCTCACTGGGACTAGCGGGAGGGCCTGAAACAAATGAGCAGTTCTTC. This sequence encodes CASSLGLAGGPETNEQFF.

The chain is built from TRBV5-1 and TRBJ2-1; 13 nucleotides match TRBD2. The CDR3 totals 14 residues. The V gene's germline CDR1 is SGHRS and CDR2 YFSETQ. V lost 5 bases, J lost 9 bases, and 5 bases stayed unmatched. The CDR3 sequence: CASRLAGGPIEQFF. The CDR3 DNA follows: TGCGCCAGCAGACTAGCGGGAGGGCCGATTGAGCAGTTCTTC.

This rearrangement joins TRBV7-2 to TRBJ2-5; TRBD1 matches at 10 bases. The CDR3 is made up of 14 amino acids. Germline values: CDR1 SGHTA, CDR2 FQGNSA. V dropped 3 bases and J dropped 5; count of bases not matched to a gene: 3. The CDR3 nucleotides read TGTGCCAGCAGCTTCCGGGACAGGGGCGAGACCCAGTACTTC. As protein: CASSFRDRGETQYF.

The chain employs TRBV18 and TRBJ1-3; possibly TRBD1 for D (5 bases). The V gene lost 2 bases and the J gene lost 0 bases, with 11 bases spanning the gap. The V gene's germline CDR1 is KGHSH and CDR2 LQKENI. The CDR3 is 16 residues long. The chain's CDR3 is CASSPKGLVSGNTIYF. Here the CDR3 DNA reads TGTGCCAGCTCACCAAAGGGACTCGTCTCTGGAAACACCATATATTTT.

Here the CDR3 DNA reads TGTGCCAGTAGTACAGGGGGCAGGGGTGGCAATCAGCCCCAGCATTTT. Translated, it gives CASSTGGRGGNQPQHF. This chain joins TRBV19 and TRBJ1-5; 8 nucleotides align to TRBD1. The CDR3 loop spans 16 amino acids. CDR1 and CDR2 (germline): LNHDA, SQIVND (reference sequence). The V and J ends lost 4 bases and 2 bases, in that order; junction bases with no gene match: 7.

The chain is built from TRBV11-2 and TRBJ2-5, with 12 positions matching TRBD2. V lost 2 bases to trimming and J lost 5 bases; unmatched junction nucleotides: 9. CDR3 size: 17 residues. Per germline, CDR1 SGHAT and CDR2 FQNNGV. CDR3 in amino acids: CASSLSEGLAGQETQYF. DNA for the CDR3: TGTGCCAGCAGCTTATCGGAAGGACTAGCGGGACAGGAGACCCAGTACTTC.

This chain links TRBV5-1 with TRBJ2-7, with D unclear. The CDR3 spans 11 residues. V lost 3 bases, J lost 3 bases, and 4 bases lay in between. Germline V gives CDR1 SGHRS, CDR2 YFSETQ. As DNA, the CDR3 is TGCGCCAGCAGCTCTTACTACGAGCAGTACTTC. It specifies CASSSYYEQYF.

The V call is TRBV18, the J call TRBJ2-3, with a weak D call TRBD2 (5 bases). V was trimmed by 0 bases and J by 1 base, leaving 11 bases between them. There are 16 residues in the CDR3. Germline lookup yields CDR1 KGHSH and CDR2 LQKENI. CDR3 in amino acids: CASSPPGRRGTDTQYF. The DNA of the CDR3 is TGTGCCAGCTCACCACCAGGGCGGCGGGGCACAGATACGCAGTATTTT.

The table lists this clone with a few counts. CDR3 amino acids: CASHTGSGNTIYF. The CDR3 nucleotides are TGTGCCAGCCATACAGGGTCTGGAAACACCATATATTTT. This sequence joins TRBV28 and TRBJ1-3; weak D call: TRBD1 (6 bases). The CDR3 is 13 amino acids. In germline, CDR1 is MDHEN, CDR2 SYDVKM. The V end was cut by 8 bases, the J end by 1 base, with 9 bases between. Looking up the rest from reference TRBV28 and TRBJ1-3 gives the full variable domain: DVKVTQSSRYLVKRTGEKVFLECVQDMDHENMFWYRQDPGLGLRLIYFSYDVKMKEKGDIPEGYSVSREKKERFSLILESASTNQTSMYLCASHTGSGNTIYFGEGSWLTVV.

V is TRBV6-5 and J is TRBJ2-1, with D unclear. V dropped 7 bases and J dropped 7 bases, with 14 bases sitting between them. Germline values: CDR1 MNHEY, CDR2 SVGAGI. CDR3 length equals 13 residues. The CDR3 spells CASTPRHGNEQFF. The CDR3 DNA reads as TGTGCCAGCACCCCCCGGCACGGGAATGAGCAGTTCTTC.

This clone came up once. The chain links TRBV19 to TRBJ2-1; D not resolved. Trimming cost V 4 bases and J 0 bases, with 13 bases left between them. The CDR3 covers 16 residues. Germline V gene data show CDR1 as LNHDA and CDR2 as SQIVND (reference sequence). The CDR3 reads CASSNYAVGSYNEQFF. The DNA of the CDR3 is TGTGCCAGTAGTAACTACGCGGTTGGCTCCTACAATGAGCAGTTCTTC. The whole variable domain, filled in from reference TRBV19 and TRBJ2-1, reads DGGITQSPKYLFRKEGQNVTLSCEQNLNHDAMYWYRQDPGQGLRLIYYSQIVNDFQKGDIAEGYSVSREKKESFPLTVTSAQKNPTAFYLCASSNYAVGSYNEQFFGPGTRLTVL.

The chain uses TRBV11-1 and TRBJ2-1; 9 bases agree with TRBD1. Germline-derived CDR1 and CDR2 are SGHAT and FQDESV (reference sequence). The CDR3 is 15 residues long. J was trimmed by 6 bases and V by 5 bases; bases with no gene match: 8. In DNA form, the CDR3 reads TGTGCCAGCAGCCGACAGGGGGGGAGAGGCAATGAGCAGTTCTTC. Translating gives CASSRQGGRGNEQFF.

The chain employs TRBV28 and TRBJ2-7, with TRBD2 matching 9 bases. With V trimmed by 2 bases and J by 6 bases, 20 bases remained unmatched. Germline CDR1 and CDR2: MDHEN and SYDVKM. The CDR3 covers 19 residues. This CDR3 is CASSLNGWGNSGRLAEQYF. CDR3 nucleotide sequence: TGTGCCAGCAGTTTAAATGGATGGGGCAATAGCGGGAGATTGGCCGAGCAGTACTTC. The whole variable domain, remainder taken from reference TRBV28 and TRBJ2-7, is DVKVTQSSRYLVKRTGEKVFLECVQDMDHENMFWYRQDPGLGLRLIYFSYDVKMKEKGDIPEGYSVSREKKERFSLILESASTNQTSMYLCASSLNGWGNSGRLAEQYFGPGTRLTVT.

CDR3 sequence reads: CASSLGSDEQFF. The CDR3 nucleotides read TGTGCCAGCAGCTTAGGGAGCGATGAGCAGTTCTTC. The J gene is TRBJ2-1, the V gene TRBV11-2; unclear D gene. The CDR3 is 12 residues long. Germline V CDR1 and CDR2: SGHAT, FQNNGV. Trimming removed 1 base at V and 8 bases at J, with 6 bases between.

This clone has a single count. This chain links TRBV13 with TRBJ2-1; the D is unclear. Germline V CDR1 and CDR2: PRHDT, FYEKMQ (reference sequence). The V gene lost 2 bases and the J gene lost 7 bases, with 6 bases spanning the gap. CDR3 length: 12 residues. Here the CDR3 DNA reads TGTGCCAGCAGCTTATTACAGAATGAGCAGTTCTTC. It codes for CASSLLQNEQFF.